This passage covers 17 T cell receptor beta chains from one sample sequenced in a study of T cell responses to AZD1222 COVID-19 vaccine. Using immunoSEQ multiplex PCR, the repertoire was profiled, and TCRdb retains in-frame clones only, with some absent. The repertoire holds fewer than 100,000 clones, 90% to 95% seen once, with about 13% in the top ten. The sequencing used peripheral blood, collected on day 0 of AZD1222 vaccination. The receptors come from an adult in good health.

This clone occurred once. The chain uses TRBV19 and TRBJ1-5; D ambiguous. Germline V gene lookup returns CDR1 LNHDA and CDR2 SQIVND (reference sequence). The germline V and J ends were trimmed by 0 bases and 6 bases, with 9 bases remaining between them. The CDR3 totals 14 residues. In nucleotides, the CDR3 is TGTGCCAGTAGTATAGATACACGAGGTCAGCCCCAGCATTTT. This translates into CASSIDTRGQPQHF.

This chain connects TRBV27 to TRBJ1-1; D not certain. V lost 6 bases, J lost 8 bases, and 16 bases lay in between. Germline assignment: CDR1 MNHEY and CDR2 SMNVEV (reference sequence). The CDR3 spans 13 residues. DNA of the CDR3: TGTGCCAGCAGCCCGGGGTCCGTGAGGGAAGCTTTCTTT. This translates into CASSPGSVREAFF.

This rearrangement joins TRBV19 to TRBJ1-1; D remains ambiguous. The CDR3 has 13 residues. Germline-derived CDR1 and CDR2 are LNHDA and SQIVND (reference sequence). V lost 2 bases, J lost 1 base, and 5 bases lay in between. The CDR3 reads CASSIRRNTEAFF. The CDR3 coding sequence is TGTGCCAGTAGTATACGTAGGAACACTGAAGCTTTCTTT.

This rearrangement joins TRBV16 to TRBJ2-5; the D gene is possibly TRBD2 (5 bases). The CDR3 extends over 12 amino acids. Germline CDR1 KGHSY, CDR2 FQNENV. V lost 3 bases, J lost 5 bases, and 7 bases lay in between. CDR3 amino acids: CASSQRAETQYF. The DNA of the CDR3 is TGTGCCAGCAGCCAGCGGGCGGAGACCCAGTACTTC. Looking up the rest from reference TRBV16 and TRBJ2-5 gives the full variable domain: GEEVAQTPKHLVRGEGQKAKLYCAPIKGHSYVFWYQQVLKNEFKFLISFQNENVFDETGMPKERFSAKCLPNSPCSLEIQATKLEDSAVYFCASSQRAETQYFGPGTRLLVL.

The chain recombines TRBV7-6 with TRBJ1-4, with 7 bases fitting TRBD1. Germline-derived CDR1 and CDR2 are SGHVS and FNYEAQ. After removal of 3 bases from V and 8 bases from J, the junction contained 9 bases not matched to a gene. The CDR3 is 15 residues long. The CDR3 spells CASSFRDSPREKLFF. For the CDR3, the DNA is TGTGCCAGCAGCTTTCGGGACAGTCCAAGGGAAAAACTGTTTTTT.

The chain joins TRBV6-5 to TRBJ2-5; D possibly corresponds to TRBD1 (5 bases). The V gene lost 1 base and the J gene lost 3 bases, with 9 bases spanning the gap. Germline assignment: CDR1 MNHEY and CDR2 SVGAGI. The CDR3 totals 14 residues. As DNA, the CDR3 is TGTGCCAGCAGTTACTTTATAGGGGAAGAGACCCAGTACTTC. It translates to CASSYFIGEETQYF.

J is TRBJ1-4 and V is TRBV6-5, with D hard to call. The germline CDR1 and CDR2 sequences are MNHEY and SVGAGI. V gave up 0 bases and J gave up 0 bases, with 8 bases separating them. The CDR3 extends over 16 amino acids. CDR3 sequence: CASSYSSLATNEKLFF. CDR3 coding DNA: TGTGCCAGCAGTTACTCAAGTCTAGCAACTAATGAAAAACTGTTTTTT.

This chain joins TRBV7-2 and TRBJ2-4; 9 positions agree with TRBD1. The CDR3 totals 19 residues. Germline V gives CDR1 SGHTA, CDR2 FQGNSA. After removal of 5 bases from V and 0 bases from J, the junction contained 14 bases not matched to a gene. CDR3 region: CASSPRTGAGVLAKNIQYF. The CDR3, as DNA: TGTGCCAGCAGCCCCCGGACAGGGGCCGGAGTTCTAGCCAAAAACATTCAGTACTTC.

The rearrangement joins TRBV27 to TRBJ1-2; 7 bases line up with TRBD1. Germline V gives CDR1 MNHEY, CDR2 SMNVEV (reference sequence). V trimming: 6 bases; J trimming: 9 bases; junction bases outside the gene matches: 7. The CDR3 loop spans 12 amino acids. The DNA of the CDR3 is TGTGCCAGCAGACAACCAGGGGGACGCTACACCTTC. Amino acids: CASRQPGGRYTF.

V usage is TRBV7-9 and J usage is TRBJ1-6; the D gene is possibly TRBD1 (5 bases). V lost 5 bases, J lost 0 bases, and 11 bases lay in between. This CDR3 spans 16 amino acids. Germline V CDR1 and CDR2: SEHNR, FQNEAQ (reference sequence). The CDR3: CASSIRDGSYNSPLHF. For the CDR3, the DNA is TGTGCCAGCAGCATAAGGGACGGCTCCTATAATTCACCCCTCCACTTT. Based on the CDR3 plus reference TRBV7-9 and TRBJ1-6, the full variable domain is DTGVSQNPRHKITKRGQNVTFRCDPISEHNRLYWYRQTLGQGPEFLTYFQNEAQLEKSRLLSDRFSAERPKGSFSTLEIQRTEQGDSAMYLCASSIRDGSYNSPLHFGNGTRLTVT.

The chain couples TRBV2 to TRBJ1-5; D is undetermined. The V end was cut by 10 bases, the J end by 0 bases, with 13 bases between. Germline CDR1 and CDR2: SNHLY and FYNNEI. The CDR3 is made up of 14 amino acids. This CDR3 reads CATRREVSNQPQHF. The CDR3, as DNA: TGTGCCACCCGCCGGGAAGTTAGCAATCAGCCCCAGCATTTT. The full variable domain, completed using reference TRBV2 and TRBJ1-5, is EPEVTQTPSHQVTQMGQEVILRCVPISNHLYFYWYRQILGQKVEFLVSFYNNEISEKSEIFDDQFSVERPDGSNFTLKIRSTKLEDSAMYFCATRREVSNQPQHFGDGTRLSIL.

This chain links TRBV19 with TRBJ2-7; D remains ambiguous. The ends were cut back, 5 bases at V and 3 bases at J, with 11 bases in the middle. Germline V gene data show CDR1 as LNHDA and CDR2 as SQIVND (reference sequence). The CDR3 spans 13 residues. The CDR3 spells CASSPPSGYEQYF. In DNA, the CDR3 is TGTGCCAGTAGTCCCCCTTCGGGCTACGAGCAGTACTTC.

In nucleotides, the CDR3 is TGTGCCAGCAGCCCCCAATCTGGGGGCAGGATCGATTCACCCCTCCACTTT. Protein: CASSPQSGGRIDSPLHF. The chain is built from TRBV7-9 and TRBJ1-6; D is perhaps TRBD1 (6 bases). CDR3 length: 17 residues. V was cut by 5 bases and J by 8 bases, with 22 bases left in between. Germline V gene lookup returns CDR1 SEHNR and CDR2 FQNEAQ (reference sequence).

The count of this clone is one. The chain combines TRBV21-1 with TRBJ2-5. TRBV21-1 is recorded as a pseudogene. The CDR3 covers 11 residues. The CDR3 protein is CASIPWKTQYF. The CDR3 coding sequence is TGTGCCAGCATCCCTTGGAAGACCCAGTACTTC.

The chain has TRBV19 and TRBJ2-5; D is possibly TRBD1 (6 bases). CDR1 LNHDA and CDR2 SQIVND come from the germline V gene (reference sequence). The CDR3 extends over 13 amino acids. Trimming pared 7 bases from V and 4 bases from J, leaving 13 bases between. The CDR3 sequence: CASKQGGAETQYF. CDR3 DNA sequence: TGTGCCAGTAAACAGGGCGGCGCAGAGACCCAGTACTTC.

This clone was found many times. The genes are TRBV10-1 and TRBJ1-3; tentative D call: TRBD1 (5 bases). The length of the CDR3 is 12 residues. Germline V lookup: CDR1 WNHNN, CDR2 SYGVQD (reference sequence). The ends were cut back, 11 bases at V and 0 bases at J, with 8 bases in the middle. CDR3 DNA sequence: TGCGCCGGGGGGAGCTCTGGAAACACCATATATTTT. This translates into CAGGSSGNTIYF.

V and J are TRBV7-9 and TRBJ1-1; TRBD1 might be the D (5 bases). V was pared by 7 bases and J by 3 bases, with 15 bases between. Germline lookup yields CDR1 SEHNR and CDR2 FQNEAQ (reference sequence). This CDR3 comprises 14 residues. CDR3 nucleotides: TGTGCCAGCACTACAACAGGAGGGGACACTGAAGCTTTCTTT. Amino acid sequence: CASTTTGGDTEAFF.